The 2 T cell receptor beta chains reported below all come from one sample, sequenced in a study of a mutant IDH1 vaccine in newly diagnosed glioma (TCRdb year 2021). To prepare the library, the immunoSEQ multiplex PCR assay was applied. In TCRdb, the immuneACCESS table is reduced to in-frame sequences with V and J assigned. These tables do not hold every clone; where another copy was compared, an unresolved V gene accounts for under half, and the others remain unexplained. This sample is represented by around 31,000 clones; 56% of them were singletons. Approximately 10% of the sample comes from the top ten. In the paper's terms, the time point label means: week 5, during vaccination. Each vaccine dose was 300 ug of a 20-mer mutant IDH1 peptide in Montanide, given subcutaneously with topical imiquimod. Their specific antigens are unknown. The sample consisted of PBMCs, taken from a glioma patient whose treatment included an IDH1 peptide vaccine. The receptors here all came from a woman between 18 and 29 years old with glioma.

This clone occurred a few times. The V and J genes are TRBV7-2 and TRBJ2-5; TRBD1 aligns across 8 bases. V lost 4 bases and J lost 4; bases outside the gene matches: 5. Germline CDR1 is SGHTA and CDR2 is FQGNSA. The CDR3 spans 14 residues. CDR3 nucleotides: TGTGCCAGCAGCTCAGGGGGCGGTGGAGAGACCCAGTACTTC. Translation gives CASSSGGGGETQYF.

The CDR3 bases are TGTGCCACCAGCAGAGTCACCTACTACGAGCAGTACTTC. It is translated as CATSRVTYYEQYF. V is TRBV15 and J is TRBJ2-7; D not resolved. The CDR3 runs to 13 residues. Trimming cost V 1 base and J 3 bases, with 7 bases left between them. CDR1 and CDR2 (germline): LNHNV, YYDKDF (reference sequence).